This T cell receptor beta chain is drawn from a study of control samples from healthy donors and cancer patients. Germline CDR1 reads MNHEY; CDR2 reads SVGAGI. The CDR3 extends over 16 amino acids. The ends were cut back, 2 bases at V and 2 bases at J, with 15 bases in the middle. The repertoire was sequenced with immunoSEQ multiplex PCR; TCRdb's copy has only in-frame clones and lacks some. This table has 120,000 or so clones, over 80% appearing once. The sequenced material came from PBMCs. This chain links TRBV6-5 with TRBJ1-1; D unclear. The receptor was isolated from a man older than 75 with head and neck cancer. CDR3 sequence reads: CASSYATRTGNTEAFF. DNA of the CDR3: TGTGCCAGCAGTTACGCGACCCGGACGGGAAACACTGAAGCTTTCTTT.